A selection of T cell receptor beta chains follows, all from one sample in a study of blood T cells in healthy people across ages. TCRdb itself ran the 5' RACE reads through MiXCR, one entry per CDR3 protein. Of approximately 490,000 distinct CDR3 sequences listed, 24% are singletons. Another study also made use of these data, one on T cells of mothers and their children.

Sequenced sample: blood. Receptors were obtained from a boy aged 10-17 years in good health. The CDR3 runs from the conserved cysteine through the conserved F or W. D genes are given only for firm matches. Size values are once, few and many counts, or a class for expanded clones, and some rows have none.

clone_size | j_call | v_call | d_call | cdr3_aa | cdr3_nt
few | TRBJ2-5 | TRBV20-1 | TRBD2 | CSARDSKRGGVEQYF | TGCAGTGCTAGAGATTCCAAGCGGGGGGGCGTTGAGCAGTACTTC
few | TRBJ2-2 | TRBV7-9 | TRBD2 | CASSLLGGTNTGELFF | TGTGCCAGCAGCTTGCTCGGGGGGACGAACACCGGGGAGCTGTTTTTT
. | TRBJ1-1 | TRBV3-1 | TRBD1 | CASSQEYNGDRGPEAFF | TGTGCCAGCAGCCAAGAATATAATGGGGACAGGGGCCCTGAAGCTTTCTTT
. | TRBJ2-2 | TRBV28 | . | CAAGRATGELFF | TGTGCCGCGGGGCGTGCCACCGGGGAGCTGTTTTTT
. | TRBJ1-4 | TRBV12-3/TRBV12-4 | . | CASSLWGGDEKLFF | TGTGCCAGCAGTTTATGGGGGGGAGATGAAAAACTGTTTTTT
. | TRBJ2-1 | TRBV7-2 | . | CASSTRQGGYNEQFF | TGTGCCAGCAGCACACGACAGGGAGGGTACAATGAGCAGTTCTTC
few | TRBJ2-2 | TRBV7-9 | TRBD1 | CASSQGQGAVTGELFF | TGTGCCAGCAGCCAGGGACAGGGGGCCGTGACCGGGGAGCTGTTTTTT
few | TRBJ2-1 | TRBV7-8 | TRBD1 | CASSLAGQVQSNEQFF | TGTGCCAGCAGCTTAGCGGGACAGGTACAGAGTAATGAGCAGTTCTTC
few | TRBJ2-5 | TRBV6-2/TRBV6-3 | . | CASRSWGQNQETQYF | TGTGCCAGCAGGAGTTGGGGCCAGAATCAAGAGACCCAGTACTTC
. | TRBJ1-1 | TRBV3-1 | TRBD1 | CASSQDRAGGAFF | TGTGCCAGCAGCCAAGATAGGGCAGGGGGAGCTTTCTTT
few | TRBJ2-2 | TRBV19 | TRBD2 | CASSILAENTGELFF | TGTGCCAGTAGTATCCTAGCGGAAAACACCGGGGAGCTGTTTTTT
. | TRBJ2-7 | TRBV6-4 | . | CASSVRGQHKEGSYEQYF | TGTGCCAGCAGTGTTCGAGGTCAACACAAAGAAGGGTCCTACGAGCAGTACTTC
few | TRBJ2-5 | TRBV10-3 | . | CAVKGPLGGETQYF | TGTGCCGTCAAAGGACCCTTGGGCGGTGAGACCCAGTACTTC
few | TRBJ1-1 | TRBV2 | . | CASSEGWGTEAFF | TGTGCCAGCAGTGAAGGCTGGGGCACTGAAGCTTTCTTT
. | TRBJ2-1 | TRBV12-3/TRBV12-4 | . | CASSPSWELYNEQFF | TGTGCCAGCAGTCCTAGTTGGGAATTATACAATGAGCAGTTCTTC
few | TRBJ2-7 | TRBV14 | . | CASSQVVYEQYF | TGTGCCAGCAGCCAAGTGGTGTACGAGCAGTACTTC
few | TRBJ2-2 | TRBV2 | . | CASPREGTGELFF | TGTGCCAGCCCCAGGGAAGGGACCGGGGAGCTGTTTTTT
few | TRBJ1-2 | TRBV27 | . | CASSLSAANYGYTF | TGTGCCAGCAGTTTATCCGCAGCTAACTATGGCTACACCTTC
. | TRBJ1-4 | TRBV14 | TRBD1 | CASSPTGIPEKLFF | TGTGCCAGCAGCCCGACAGGGATTCCCGAAAAACTGTTTTTT
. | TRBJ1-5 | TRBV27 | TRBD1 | CASSSRGQGADQPQHF | TGTGCCAGCAGTTCCCGGGGACAGGGGGCTGATCAGCCCCAGCATTTT
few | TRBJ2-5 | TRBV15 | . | CATSRAGEETQYF | TGTGCCACCAGCAGAGCCGGGGAAGAGACCCAGTACTTC
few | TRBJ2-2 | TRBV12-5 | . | CASGLVGRPGELFF | TGTGCTAGTGGTTTGGTAGGCCGGCCCGGGGAGCTGTTTTTT
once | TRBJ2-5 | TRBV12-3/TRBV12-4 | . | CASSLALTPWYF | TGTGCCAGCAGTTTGGCACTAACTCCTTGGTACTTC
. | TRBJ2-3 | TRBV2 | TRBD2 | CASKLAGGSDTQYF | TGTGCCAGCAAACTAGCGGGGGGTTCAGATACGCAGTATTTT
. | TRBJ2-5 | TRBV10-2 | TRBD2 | CASSDPTSGLEETQYF | TGCGCCAGCAGTGACCCGACTAGCGGGTTAGAAGAGACCCAGTACTTC
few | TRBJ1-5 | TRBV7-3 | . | CASSPGINQPQHF | TGTGCCAGTTCACCAGGGATCAATCAGCCCCAGCATTTT
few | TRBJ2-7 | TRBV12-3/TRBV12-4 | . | CASSPGRDDEQYF | TGTGCCAGCAGTCCCGGACGGGATGACGAGCAGTACTTC
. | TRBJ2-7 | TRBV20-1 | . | CSAPGEQYF | TGCAGTGCCCCTGGGGAGCAGTACTTC
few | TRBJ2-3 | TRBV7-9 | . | CASSFSRGRADTQYF | TGTGCCAGCAGCTTTTCCAGGGGAAGGGCAGATACGCAGTATTTT
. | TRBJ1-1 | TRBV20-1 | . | CSSRAGNEAFF | TGCAGTTCGCGGGCCGGAAATGAAGCTTTCTTT
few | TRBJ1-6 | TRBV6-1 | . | CASSPQYGWGSPQPLHF | TGTGCCAGCAGCCCCCAATACGGGTGGGGGTCCCCACAACCCCTCCACTTT
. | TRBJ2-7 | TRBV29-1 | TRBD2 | CSVRTGLGSYEQYF | TGCAGCGTCCGCACGGGACTAGGATCCTACGAGCAGTACTTC